This T cell receptor beta chain was observed in a study of cytomegalovirus exposure and HLA in healthy donors (dated 2017 in TCRdb). At the level of the whole study: In an earlier analysis of fewer than 750 of the donors, approximately 260 Gb of sequence data and 117 million unique TCR beta sequences from 180 million or so T cells were reported. An early release that covered about 600 HLA-typed donors contained approximately 300 gigabases of sequencing data and tens of millions of unique TCR sequences. The genetic ancestry cluster associated with self-reported Caucasian donors included around four fifths of the 300 to 400 genotyped donors. The aim of the study was to test whether cataloging public T cell receptors could identify signatures of past pathogen exposure. The T cell repertoires of under 700 subjects were profiled by immunosequencing and related to cytomegalovirus serostatus. Along with the roughly 670-subject first cohort, a separate validation cohort of over a hundred different subjects was used. To predict cytomegalovirus infection status, the study combined high-throughput TCR immunosequencing, statistical association of individual TCRs with disease status, and machine learning. A later analysis re-analyzed previously published TCR beta repertoires from 500 to 700 donors and added high-resolution HLA genotyping to study TCR occurrence patterns. Rather than drawing on any new phenotypic data, the later analysis identified candidate immune exposures from TCR beta sequences and the way those sequences occurred across donors. An earlier analysis of some 600 of the donors applied high-throughput TCR beta sequencing to assess whether each TCR beta V gene segment acted as functional or pseudogenic. Alongside the repertoire data, information on donor age, sex, ethnicity and CMV serostatus was compiled. A later genetic analysis used genome-wide SNP genotypes for about 60% of the roughly 670 donors, treating that subset as a discovery cohort. All discovery cohort repertoires had been generated on a single sequencing platform. Both class I and class II loci were covered by HLA typing, at four-digit resolution. The number of donors typed differed by locus, with roughly 620-630 for A, B, C, DRB1 and DQB1, around 500 for DQA1, about 610 for DPA1, and under 490 for DPB1. Several DR-DQ haplotypes were handled as single units for association and clustering because linkage in the cohort was strong. Across 398 genotyped donors of the cohort, an average of about 240,000 unique TCR beta nucleotide sequences per donor were sequenced, and roughly 20% of those sequences were non-productive.

To prepare the library, the immunoSEQ multiplex PCR assay was applied. The multiplex PCR relied on a mix of 60 forward primers for TCR Vbeta segments and 13 reverse primers for TCR Jbeta segments. A multiplex PCR assay on genomic DNA amplified the CDR3 region of rearranged TCR beta genes. The amplified TCR beta libraries were sequenced on the Illumina HiSeq System as 87-base-pair reads. In the original analysis: Across the 700 or so repertoires, a later analysis counted approximately 75 million unique TCR beta chains, around 10 million of which were shared by at least two donors. A nearest-neighbor algorithm error-corrected the raw reads and collapsed the reads into unique sequences, merging closely related sequences to remove PCR and sequencing errors. Alignment of CDR3 sequences to IMGT reference sequences was used to assign V, D and J gene segments. For a sequence to be retained, a match of at least six nucleotides to both a V gene segment and a J gene segment was required. A rearrangement was called productive if the CDR3 had no stop codons and remained in frame with V and J, and every other rearrangement was called non-productive. Following IMGT convention, CDR3 was defined as the stretch from the second conserved V-encoded cysteine to the conserved J-encoded phenylalanine. In an earlier analysis of more than 550 of the donors, sequences lacking an unambiguous match to a single V gene segment were excluded. An earlier analysis of under 750 of the donors called V segments functional above 56.7% productive rearrangements and segregating when the between-donor standard deviation exceeded 5%. A statistical classification framework was developed to diagnose cytomegalovirus status using the catalog of TCR beta chain sequences. In a later analysis, V and J genes were assigned by comparing TCR nucleotide sequences against IMGT/GENE-DB human TR gene sequences. The TCRdist pipeline was used in a later analysis to assign CDR3 sequences and most-parsimonious VDJ recombination scenarios. In a later analysis, each TCR beta chain was defined by its CDR3 amino acid sequence together with its V-gene family, and reads lacking a unique V-gene family were excluded. A later analysis removed several hundred highly shared, low-generation-probability nucleotide sequences to deal with suspected cross-contamination and a sequencing artifact. A later analysis calculated a clonal expansion index for each public chain from normalized within-repertoire ranks of inferred template counts. A later analysis computed generation probabilities with a VDJ recombination model fitted to out-of-frame rearrangements, and checked the results against IGoR. In a later analysis, hypergeometric tests were used to score TCR-TCR, TCR-HLA and TCR-CMV co-occurrence, with a repertoire-size bias correction applied to TCR pairs. False discovery rates were estimated in a later analysis by permuting HLA or CMV assignments 20 times. In a later analysis, co-occurring TCRs were grouped with DBSCAN, and TCRdist sequence similarity was added when clustering was performed within HLA-allele-positive subsets. Repertoires with fewer than 30,000 or more than 120,000 public chains, plus five repertoires with anomalous nucleotide sharing, were excluded from co-occurrence clustering. Not all clones reach the TCRdb copy of this immuneACCESS table, which keeps in-frame sequences only. Checked studies attribute under half of the gap to unresolved V genes and leave the rest unexplained. V and J calls plus clone size are reproduced from that table; the DNA served to infer D and trimming. The sample table shows about 160,000 clones, and 70% to 90% are seen once. Roughly 7.5% of the sample belongs to the ten largest clones.

With respect to this clone: This clone's antigen is unknown. Per-nucleotide qualities are absent, and no much larger clonotype sits a single base away.

The cohort consisted of more than 650 healthy bone marrow donors. At the time of sampling, all cohort members were nominally healthy, though unrecorded immune exposures were likely present. The donor tested CMV seropositive, placing the donor among the roughly 270 seropositive members of the cohort. A peripheral blood sample was collected from each donor, and TCR beta sequencing was performed on peripheral blood mononuclear cells. Genomic DNA extraction from the blood cell samples was performed with the Qiagen DNeasy Blood Extraction Kit. Overall study outcomes, separate from this receptor: The classifier was reported to diagnose cytomegalovirus status with high specificity and sensitivity in both the original and validation cohorts. In the study, some 160 TCR beta chains were listed as associated with cytomegalovirus. In a later analysis, the rate of TCR association differed among HLA loci, with DRB1 alleles having the most associated TCRs and HLA-C alleles having the fewest. Several of the top co-occurrence clusters appeared to be linked to parvovirus B19, influenza, CMV and Epstein-Barr virus, according to a later analysis. CMV serostatus was the only immune exposure information available for the cohort. Some IMGT-functional V segments, including TRBV6-2 and TRBV6-3, could not be told apart with the 87-base-pair reads, so those segments were excluded. Only TCR beta chains were sequenced in this cohort, and the absence of alpha or paired-chain data limited detectable features. In vitro tests confirmed that a few of the cytomegalovirus-associated TCR beta chains recognize cytomegalovirus antigens. In an earlier analysis of some 540 of the donors, most TCR beta V segments appeared in productive rearrangements about 87% or about 30% of the time, broadly matching IMGT annotations. The authors suggested that the approach could potentially be generalized to other disease states and immunological phenotypes. Compared with equally common non-associated chains, HLA-associated TCR beta chains in a later analysis were more clonally expanded and had lower generation probabilities. Most CMV-associated TCR beta chains appeared to be HLA-restricted in a later analysis, and the HLA associations seemed to be driven largely by CMV exposure. Correlated functional status among segregating V segments might reflect linkage disequilibrium, but an unknown experimental factor could not be ruled out. A cluster of highly shared sequence variants was judged likely to be a technical artifact of the sequencing pipeline. Because counts were too low, seventeen rarely observed V segments, including chromosome 9 orphons, were left out of the earlier analysis of a few hundred of the donors. Sequencing depth was assumed to be roughly uniform across donors in the presence/absence analyses, though that assumption may not hold. At a false discovery rate of 0.05, a later analysis linked about 16,000 TCR beta sequences to specific HLA alleles. A further reported finding was that TCR beta sequences accurately predicted the HLA-A and HLA-B alleles for most subjects in the first cohort. Because HLA typing was unavailable for some donors at each locus, only the typed subset was used in association tests. In a later genetic analysis, fewer N-insertions in productive TCRs were reported among donors in an Asian-associated ancestry cluster than the approximately 670-donor mean. When HLA alleles, especially DR and DQ, strongly co-occurred, attributing TCR associations to individual alleles was difficult. Most TCR sequences were seen in very few donors, while some public TCRs were found in many individuals. V-gene and J-gene trimming of TCR beta chains was associated with a missense DCLRE1C variant in a later genetic analysis, and the association was replicated in an independent cohort.

Including cysteine and phenylalanine, the CDR3 has 16 amino acids. Just the 48-base CDR3 DNA is kept, in frame starting at base 1. As encoded in the germline V gene (reference sequence), CDR1 is SGHAT while CDR2 is FQDESV. Clipping removes 3 bases from V and 10 bases from J, with 10 as the unmatched junction base count. The sequence links TRBV11-1 to TRBJ2-1, with 12 bases matching TRBD1. The origin of this receptor is a woman in her 30s in good health and CMV-seropositive. The specimen was PBMCs. The CDR3 reads CASSLGEGQGAGEQFF. The DNA is as follows: TGTGCCAGCAGCTTGGGGGAGGGACAGGGGGCGGGAGAGCAGTTCTTC.